Reported below is one T cell receptor (beta chain). Its antigen is not known. Using immunoSEQ multiplex PCR, the repertoire was profiled, and TCRdb retains in-frame clones only, with some absent. The sample includes around 30,000 clones, about 86% of them seen just once. The entry originates in a study of high-grade serous ovarian cancer treatment subgroups. Study overall: On average, more than 14,000 reads and 7,494 unique TCR beta rearrangements were obtained per sample.

This CDR3 has 14 residues. V lost 8 bases and J lost 4, with 19 bases in between. Germline V gives CDR1 SQVTM, CDR2 ANQGSEA. Study-wide results and caveats: Higher neoantigen levels went with greater TCR clonal relatedness. The analyses considered CDR3 and ignored CDR1 and CDR2. Different patients shared almost no repertoire; same-patient tumors shared roughly 0.11 to 0.85.

The tumor samples were collected prior to definitive surgery or chemotherapy. The J gene is TRBJ2-3, the V gene TRBV29-1, with a possible D match to TRBD2 (7 bases). The sequenced sample was tumor tissue. This TCR derives from a human donor with high-grade serous ovarian cancer. The CDR3 region has the DNA TGCAGCTCTAGAAGGGGGGGGAGCCCAGATACGCAGTATTTT. Translated, it gives CSSRRGGSPDTQYF.